The 17 T cell receptor beta chains below all came from one sample that was sequenced in a study of early T cells in non-severe SARS-CoV-2 infection. From the 5' RACE reads, TCRdb called clonotypes with MiXCR, one entry per CDR3 protein. This table holds some 80,000 distinct CDR3 sequences, roughly 12% found once. The source was whole blood, collected at baseline. The receptors derive from an adult who was a healthcare worker with PCR-confirmed SARS-CoV-2 infection or an uninfected control (not recorded which). The donor label of this sample is uncertain.

This clonotype was detected ten times or more. V gene TRBV20-1 combines with J gene TRBJ2-3; 7 nucleotides agree with TRBD1. The CDR3 covers 12 residues. Germline V CDR1 and CDR2: DFQATT, SNEGSKA (reference sequence). The junction had 4 bases not matched to a gene; V was cut back by 6 bases and J by 4 bases. CDR3 region: CSAQGGPDTQYF. The CDR3, as DNA: TGCAGTGCCCAAGGGGGCCCAGATACGCAGTATTTT.

This clonotype turned up a few times. The chain combines TRBV7-9 with TRBJ1-5, with TRBD1 matching over 7 bases. Germline loops: CDR1 SEHNR, CDR2 FQNEAQ (reference sequence). The CDR3 consists of 13 residues. V was pared by 8 bases and J by 7 bases, with 8 bases of the junction left unmatched. CDR3: CASAWTGEQPQHF. The CDR3 nucleotides read TGTGCCAGCGCTTGGACAGGCGAGCAGCCCCAGCATTTT. Using reference TRBV7-9 and TRBJ1-5 for the parts outside the CDR3, the full variable domain is DTGVSQNPRHKITKRGQNVTFRCDPISEHNRLYWYRQTLGQGPEFLTYFQNEAQLEKSRLLSDRFSAERPKGSFSTLEIQRTEQGDSAMYLCASAWTGEQPQHFGDGTRLSIL.

This clonotype was seen a few times. This chain joins TRBV7-9 and TRBJ1-3; D remains unclear. Germline assignment: CDR1 SEHNR and CDR2 FQNEAQ (reference sequence). V was shortened by 0 bases and J by 0 bases, with 9 bases between the two germline ends. CDR3 length: 16 amino acids. CDR3 residues: CASSLAAGASGNTIYF. The CDR3 nucleotides are TGTGCCAGCAGCTTAGCGGCAGGAGCCTCTGGAAACACCATATATTTT.

This clonotype appeared a few times. This rearrangement joins TRBV29-1 to TRBJ2-6; D gene uncertain. Germline CDR1 SQVTM, CDR2 ANQGSEA. The CDR3 totals 16 residues. Trimming shortened V by 0 bases and J by 0 bases, and 9 bases separated the two germline ends. The CDR3 reads CSVEDRTGSGANVLTF. CDR3 DNA: TGCAGCGTTGAAGACCGGACGGGCTCTGGGGCCAACGTCCTGACTTTC. Based on the CDR3 plus reference TRBV29-1 and TRBJ2-6, the full variable domain is SAVISQKPSRDICQRGTSLTIQCQVDSQVTMMFWYRQQPGQSLTLIATANQGSEATYESGFVIDKFPISRPNLTFSTLTVSNMSPEDSSIYLCSVEDRTGSGANVLTFGAGSRLTVL.

This clonotype was seen at least ten times. The chain recombines TRBV20-1 with TRBJ2-1; D might be TRBD2 (6 bases). In germline, CDR1 is DFQATT, CDR2 SNEGSKA (reference sequence). The CDR3 runs to 15 residues. V gave up 1 base and J gave up 1 base, with 11 bases separating them. CDR3 in DNA: TGCAGTGCTAGAGTTCGGGGGAGATCCTACAATGAGCAGTTCTTC. This sequence encodes CSARVRGRSYNEQFF.

This clonotype was seen many times. The rearrangement joins TRBV20-1 to TRBJ2-1, with D maybe TRBD2 (6 bases). In germline, CDR1 is DFQATT, CDR2 SNEGSKA (reference sequence). Trimming took off 0 bases at V and 0 bases at J, with 15 bases between the two ends. The CDR3 covers 17 residues. The CDR3 nucleotides read TGCAGTGCTAGAGACCCAACCCAGCGGGCCTCCTACAATGAGCAGTTCTTC. Amino acid sequence: CSARDPTQRASYNEQFF.

This clonotype was recorded at least ten times. The V call is TRBV20-1, the J call TRBJ2-3, with a tentative D call TRBD1 (5 bases). The CDR3 contains 13 residues. V was pared by 5 bases and J by 2 bases, with 11 bases between. Germline V gene sequence: CDR1 DFQATT, CDR2 SNEGSKA (reference sequence). The CDR3 region is CSASSGLTDTQYF. DNA of the CDR3: TGCAGTGCTTCCTCAGGGCTCACAGATACGCAGTATTTT.

This clonotype was detected many times. This chain uses TRBV28 with TRBJ2-3, with 7 bases that match TRBD2. The CDR3 consists of 15 residues. The ends lost 3 bases at V and 4 bases at J; junction bases unmatched: 7. Per germline, CDR1 MDHEN and CDR2 SYDVKM. CDR3 sequence reads: CASSFSGGVPDTQYF. The CDR3, as DNA: TGTGCCAGCAGTTTTTCTGGGGGGGTCCCAGATACGCAGTATTTT.

This clonotype was picked up a small number of times. This chain links TRBV4-3 with TRBJ1-2; D not certain. CDR1 and CDR2 (germline): LGHNA, YSLEER. V was pared by 1 base and J by 4 bases, with 13 bases between. The CDR3 is made up of 15 amino acids. CDR3 sequence: CASSQVLAGGYGYTF. CDR3 DNA sequence: TGCGCCAGCAGCCAAGTACTTGCCGGAGGCTATGGCTACACCTTC.

The chain employs TRBV7-8 and TRBJ2-2; D possibly corresponds to TRBD2 (5 bases). The CDR3 runs to 13 residues. Germline V gene lookup returns CDR1 SGHVS and CDR2 FQNEAQ. The V gene lost 8 bases and the J gene lost 1 base, with 8 bases spanning the gap. This CDR3 is CASERLNTGELFF. CDR3 bases: TGTGCCAGCGAGCGGCTGAACACCGGGGAGCTGTTTTTT.

The chain has TRBV7-2 and TRBJ1-2; D possibly corresponds to TRBD1 (5 bases). The germline gives CDR1 SGHTA, CDR2 FQGNSA. CDR3 length: 14 residues. V lost 1 base, J lost 4 bases, and 10 bases lay in between. CDR3 sequence reads: CASSLVRQIYGYTF. The CDR3 nucleotides read TGTGCCAGCAGCTTAGTTCGACAGATCTATGGCTACACCTTC.

This chain joins TRBV5-1 and TRBJ2-7, with 8 bases matching TRBD1. This CDR3 region has 13 residues. V trimming: 7 bases; J trimming: 0 bases; junction bases outside the gene matches: 3. Germline CDR1 is SGHRS and CDR2 is YFSETQ. DNA of the CDR3: TGCGCCAGCCCGGGACAGGCCTCCTACGAGCAGTACTTC. Translated: CASPGQASYEQYF.

This clonotype was seen a few times. CDR3 protein: CASSPRTARGAFF. As DNA, the CDR3 is TGTGCCAGCAGCCCCAGGACAGCCAGAGGAGCTTTCTTT. The J gene is TRBJ1-1, the V gene TRBV7-2, with D possibly TRBD1 on 6 matching bases. Germline loops: CDR1 SGHTA, CDR2 FQGNSA. The CDR3 runs to 13 residues. V lost 5 bases and J lost 10, with 17 bases in between. The full variable domain, completed using reference TRBV7-2 and TRBJ1-1, is GAGVSQSPSNKVTEKGKDVELRCDPISGHTALYWYRQSLGQGLEFLIYFQGNSAPDKSGLPSDRFSAERTGGSVSTLTIQRTQQEDSAVYLCASSPRTARGAFFGQGTRLTVV.

In this sample, this clonotype turned up many times. V gene TRBV9 combines with J gene TRBJ2-5, with a tentative D call TRBD1 (6 bases). The CDR3 runs to 14 residues. Trimming pared 3 bases from V and 4 bases from J, leaving 13 bases between. CDR1 is SGDLS, CDR2 YYNGEE, per germline. CDR3: CASSDDRRSETQYF. The CDR3 bases are TGTGCCAGCAGCGACGACAGGAGGTCAGAGACCCAGTACTTC.

J is TRBJ2-7 and V is TRBV3-1; the match to TRBD2 covers 7 bases. Per germline, CDR1 LGHDT and CDR2 YNNKEL (reference sequence). The trim removed 2 bases at V and 4 bases at J, leaving 17 bases unmatched. This CDR3 contains 18 residues. The CDR3 bases are TGTGCCAGCAGCCAAACCCCGCCGAGGAGGGGAGGGGATTACGAGCAGTACTTC. Residues: CASSQTPPRRGGDYEQYF.

The table lists this clonotype with a few counts. The chain carries TRBV6-2 or TRBV6-3 and TRBJ2-7; D perhaps matches TRBD1 (5 bases). The V gene's germline CDR1 is MNHEY and CDR2 SVGEGT. V shed 3 bases and J shed 2 bases, with 11 bases lying between them. The CDR3 is 14 amino acids. The CDR3 protein is CASSYHPGPYEQYF. CDR3 DNA: TGTGCCAGCAGTTATCACCCAGGGCCCTACGAGCAGTACTTC.

This clonotype was counted ten times or more. As DNA, the CDR3 is TGTGCCAGCAGCCCAGACAGGAATTCACCCCTCCACTTT. Its protein is CASSPDRNSPLHF. The J gene is TRBJ1-6, the V gene TRBV7-2, with D perhaps TRBD1 (6 bases). V lost 5 bases to trimming and J lost 7 bases, with 9 bases between them. The CDR3 length is 13 residues. CDR1 is SGHTA, CDR2 FQGNSA, per germline.